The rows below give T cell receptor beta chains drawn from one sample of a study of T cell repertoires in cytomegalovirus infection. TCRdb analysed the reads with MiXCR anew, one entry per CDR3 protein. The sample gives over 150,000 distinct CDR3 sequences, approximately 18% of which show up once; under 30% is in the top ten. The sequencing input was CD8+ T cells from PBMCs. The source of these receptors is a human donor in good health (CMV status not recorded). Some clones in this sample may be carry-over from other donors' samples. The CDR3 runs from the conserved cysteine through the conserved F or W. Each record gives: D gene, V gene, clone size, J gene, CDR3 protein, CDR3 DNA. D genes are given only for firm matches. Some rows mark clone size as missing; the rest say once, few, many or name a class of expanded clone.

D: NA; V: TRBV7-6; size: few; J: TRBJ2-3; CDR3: CASSVSPDTQYF; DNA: TGTGCCAGCAGCGTCTCACCTGATACGCAGTATTTT
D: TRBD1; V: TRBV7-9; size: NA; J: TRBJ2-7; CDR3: CASSSLRDRGPYEQYF; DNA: TGTGCCAGCAGCTCTTTAAGGGACAGGGGGCCCTACGAGCAGTACTTC
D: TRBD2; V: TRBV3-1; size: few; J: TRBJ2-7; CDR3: CASSQDLAGGSEQYF; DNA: TGTGCCAGCAGCCAAGATCTAGCGGGGGGCTCCGAGCAGTACTTC
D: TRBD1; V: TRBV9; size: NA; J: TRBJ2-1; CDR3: CASSHPSGTGRGYNEQFF; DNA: TGTGCCAGCAGCCACCCGTCCGGGACAGGGAGGGGTTACAATGAGCAGTTCTTC
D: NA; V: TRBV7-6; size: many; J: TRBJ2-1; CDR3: CASSLVGGGPLNEQFF; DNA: TGTGCCAGCAGCTTAGTAGGAGGAGGGCCTCTCAATGAGCAGTTCTTC
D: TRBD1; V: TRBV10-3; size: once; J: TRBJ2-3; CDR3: CAISDRDSPTDTQYF; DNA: TGTGCCATCAGTGATAGGGACAGCCCCACAGATACGCAGTATTTT
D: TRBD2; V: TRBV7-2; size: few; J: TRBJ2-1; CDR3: CASSKDAGGSYNEQFF; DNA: TGTGCCAGCAGCAAAGACGCGGGGGGCTCCTACAATGAGCAGTTCTTC
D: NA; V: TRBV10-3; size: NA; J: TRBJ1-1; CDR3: CAISEGRTEAFF; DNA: TGTGCCATCAGTGAGGGTAGGACTGAAGCTTTCTTT
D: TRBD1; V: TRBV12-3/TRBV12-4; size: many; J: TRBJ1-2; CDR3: CASSLRDRGLEEFGYTF; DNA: TGTGCCAGCAGTTTAAGGGACAGGGGATTGGAGGAGTTTGGCTACACCTTC
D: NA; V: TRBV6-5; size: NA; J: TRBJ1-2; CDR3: CAARSGINYGYTF; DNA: TGTGCGGCTCGAAGTGGGATTAACTATGGCTACACCTTC
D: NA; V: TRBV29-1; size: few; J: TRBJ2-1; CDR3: CSVGVRGGNNEQFF; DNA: TGCAGCGTTGGGGTTCGAGGCGGAAACAATGAGCAGTTCTTC
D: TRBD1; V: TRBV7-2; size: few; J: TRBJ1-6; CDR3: CASSVQGDRNSPLHF; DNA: TGTGCCAGCAGCGTACAGGGGGACCGGAATTCACCCCTCCACTTT
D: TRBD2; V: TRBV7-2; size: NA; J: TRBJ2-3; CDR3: CASGLPGGTITSSTDTQYF; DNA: TGTGCCAGCGGCTTACCGGGGGGGACCATTACTTCTAGCACAGATACGCAGTATTTT
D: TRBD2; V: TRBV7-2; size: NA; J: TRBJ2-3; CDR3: CASSLARGGGPRTDTQYF; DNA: TGTGCCAGCAGCTTAGCGAGGGGCGGGGGGCCCCGCACAGATACGCAGTATTTT
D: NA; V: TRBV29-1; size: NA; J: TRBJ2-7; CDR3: CSVEARTGYEQYF; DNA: TGCAGCGTTGAGGCGCGTACAGGGTACGAGCAGTACTTC
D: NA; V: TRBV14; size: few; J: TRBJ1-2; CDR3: CASSQDETGYGYTF; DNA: TGTGCCAGCAGCCAAGATGAGACGGGTTATGGCTACACCTTC
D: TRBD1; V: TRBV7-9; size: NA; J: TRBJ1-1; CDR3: CASSYGRGLFTEAFF; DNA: TGTGCCAGCAGCTACGGTAGGGGGCTCTTCACTGAAGCTTTCTTT
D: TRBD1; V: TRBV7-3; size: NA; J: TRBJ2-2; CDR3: CASSRGQGFAGELFF; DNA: TGTGCCAGCAGCCGTGGACAGGGCTTTGCCGGGGAGCTGTTTTTT
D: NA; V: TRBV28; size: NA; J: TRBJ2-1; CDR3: CASSPLGGGTYNEQFF; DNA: TGTGCCAGCAGTCCCCTTGGGGGTGGGACCTACAATGAGCAGTTCTTC
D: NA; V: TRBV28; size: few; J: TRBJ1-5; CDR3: CASNPHLKNQPQHF; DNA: TGTGCCAGCAATCCTCATCTTAAAAATCAGCCCCAGCATTTT
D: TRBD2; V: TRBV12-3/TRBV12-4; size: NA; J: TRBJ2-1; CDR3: CASSRTSANEQFF; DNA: TGTGCCAGCAGCCGGACTAGCGCCAATGAGCAGTTCTTC
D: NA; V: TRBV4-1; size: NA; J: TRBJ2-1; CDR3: CASSQGLTGRYNEQFF; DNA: TGCGCCAGCAGCCAGGGCCTTACAGGGCGGTACAATGAGCAGTTCTTC
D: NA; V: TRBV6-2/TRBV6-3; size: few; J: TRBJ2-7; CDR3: CASSYSDSPTYEQYF; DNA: TGTGCCAGCAGTTACTCGGACAGTCCCACCTACGAGCAGTACTTC
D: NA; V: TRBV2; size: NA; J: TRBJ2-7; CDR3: CASSETPRFAYEQYF; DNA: TGTGCCAGCAGTGAAACTCCCAGGTTTGCCTACGAGCAGTACTTC
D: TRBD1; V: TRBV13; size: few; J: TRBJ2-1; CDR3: CASSLASDRVPYNEQFF; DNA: TGTGCCAGCAGCTTAGCAAGTGACAGGGTTCCTTACAATGAGCAGTTCTTC
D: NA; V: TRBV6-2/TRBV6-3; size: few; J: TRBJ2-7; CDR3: CASSLWDTVIEQYF; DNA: TGTGCCAGCAGTCTATGGGACACGGTTATCGAGCAGTACTTC
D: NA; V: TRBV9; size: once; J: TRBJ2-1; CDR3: CASSVNIRTYNNEQFF; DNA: TGTGCCAGCAGCGTAAATATCCGGACGTACAACAATGAGCAGTTCTTC
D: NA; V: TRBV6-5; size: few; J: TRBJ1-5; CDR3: CASSSKGNQVRNQPQHF; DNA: TGTGCCAGCAGTTCGAAAGGGAATCAGGTTCGCAATCAGCCCCAGCATTTT
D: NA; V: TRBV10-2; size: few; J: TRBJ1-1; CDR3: CASSGGAEAFF; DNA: TGCGCCAGCAGTGGAGGTGCTGAAGCTTTCTTT
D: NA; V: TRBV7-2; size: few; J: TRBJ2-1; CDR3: CASSLDDWVYNEQFF; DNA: TGTGCCAGCAGCTTAGATGATTGGGTCTACAATGAGCAGTTCTTC
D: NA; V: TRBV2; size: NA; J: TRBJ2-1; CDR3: CASTPSMGGTSYNEQFF; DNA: TGTGCCAGCACCCCCTCGATGGGGGGTACCTCCTACAATGAGCAGTTCTTC
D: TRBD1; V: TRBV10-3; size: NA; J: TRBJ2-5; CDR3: CAISEGQGKGETQYF; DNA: TGTGCCATCAGTGAGGGACAGGGGAAAGGAGAGACCCAGTACTTC
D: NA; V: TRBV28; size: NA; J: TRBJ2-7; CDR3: CASSSPGAPYEQYF; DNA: TGTGCCAGCAGCTCCCCGGGCGCACCGTACGAGCAGTACTTC
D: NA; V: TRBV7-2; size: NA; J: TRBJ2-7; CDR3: CASSLVDTLSREQYF; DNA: TGTGCCAGCAGCTTAGTGGACACCTTATCCCGCGAGCAGTACTTC
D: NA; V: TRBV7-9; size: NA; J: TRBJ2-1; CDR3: CASIGRRGRYYNEQFF; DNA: TGTGCCAGCATCGGACGCCGGGGGAGATACTACAATGAGCAGTTCTTC
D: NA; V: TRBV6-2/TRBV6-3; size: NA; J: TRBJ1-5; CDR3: CASRFGFSNQPQHF; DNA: TGTGCCAGCAGATTTGGGTTTAGCAATCAGCCCCAGCATTTT
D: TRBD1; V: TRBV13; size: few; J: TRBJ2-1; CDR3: CASKGTGYNEQFF; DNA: TGTGCCAGCAAAGGGACAGGGTACAATGAGCAGTTCTTC
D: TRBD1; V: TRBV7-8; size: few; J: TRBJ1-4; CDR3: CASGPQGLDEKLFF; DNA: TGTGCCAGCGGACCACAGGGGCTGGATGAAAAACTGTTTTTT
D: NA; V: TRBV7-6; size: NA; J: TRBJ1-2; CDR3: CASSSPPVLYGYTF; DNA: TGTGCCAGCAGCTCCCCCCCCGTCCTCTATGGCTACACCTTC
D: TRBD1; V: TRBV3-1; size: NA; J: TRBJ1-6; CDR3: CASSQEGRGLGNSPLHF; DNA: TGTGCCAGCAGCCAAGAAGGCAGGGGGCTGGGCAATTCACCCCTCCACTTT
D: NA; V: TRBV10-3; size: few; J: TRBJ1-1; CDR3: CAISGMGIEAFF; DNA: TGTGCCATCAGTGGTATGGGGATTGAAGCTTTCTTT
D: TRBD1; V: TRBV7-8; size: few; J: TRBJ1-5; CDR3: CASGNRGSQPQHF; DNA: TGTGCCAGCGGCAACAGGGGGTCCCAGCCCCAGCATTTT
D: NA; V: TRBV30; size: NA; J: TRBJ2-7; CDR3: CAWSVGTGDYEQYF; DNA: TGTGCCTGGAGTGTAGGCACCGGCGACTACGAGCAGTACTTC
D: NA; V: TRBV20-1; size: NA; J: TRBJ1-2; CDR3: CSARVWGDNYGYTF; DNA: TGCAGTGCTAGAGTGTGGGGGGATAACTATGGCTACACCTTC
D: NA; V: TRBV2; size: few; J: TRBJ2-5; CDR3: CAREGGAKETQYF; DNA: TGTGCCCGAGAGGGGGGCGCGAAAGAGACCCAGTACTTC
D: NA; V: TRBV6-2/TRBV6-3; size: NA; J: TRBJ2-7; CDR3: CAVEGEGSYEQYF; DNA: TGTGCCGTGGAGGGGGAAGGATCCTACGAGCAGTACTTC
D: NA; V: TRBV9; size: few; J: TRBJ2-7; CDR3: CASSVGVAYEQYF; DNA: TGTGCCAGCAGCGTAGGTGTAGCCTACGAGCAGTACTTC
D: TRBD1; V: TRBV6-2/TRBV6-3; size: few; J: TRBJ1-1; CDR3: CASSPGQGVTEAFF; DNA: TGTGCCAGCAGTCCCGGACAGGGGGTCACTGAAGCTTTCTTT
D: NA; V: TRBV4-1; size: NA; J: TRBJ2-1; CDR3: CASSQDSNEQFF; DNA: TGCGCCAGCAGCCAAGATTCCAATGAGCAGTTCTTC
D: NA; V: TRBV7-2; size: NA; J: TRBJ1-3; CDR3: CASSLGRATGNTIYF; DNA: TGTGCCAGCAGCTTAGGGAGGGCTACTGGAAACACCATATATTTT
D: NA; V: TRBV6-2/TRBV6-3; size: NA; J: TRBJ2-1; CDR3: CASSYEGRYAYNEQFF; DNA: TGTGCCAGCAGTTACGAGGGAAGGTACGCCTACAATGAGCAGTTCTTC
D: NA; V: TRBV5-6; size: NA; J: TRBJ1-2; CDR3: CASSLPTLVGYTF; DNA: TGTGCCAGCAGCTTGCCCACCCTCGTTGGCTACACCTTC
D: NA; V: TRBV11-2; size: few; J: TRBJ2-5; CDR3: CASSSYLGEETQYF; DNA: TGTGCCAGCAGCTCCTATCTGGGGGAAGAGACCCAGTACTTC
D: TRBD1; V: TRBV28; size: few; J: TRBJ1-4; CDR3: CASSETGDSEKLFF; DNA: TGTGCCAGCAGTGAGACAGGGGACAGTGAAAAACTGTTTTTT
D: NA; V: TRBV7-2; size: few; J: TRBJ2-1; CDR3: CASSLPRGRGDNEQFF; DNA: TGTGCCAGCAGCCTCCCCAGGGGCAGGGGCGACAATGAGCAGTTCTTC
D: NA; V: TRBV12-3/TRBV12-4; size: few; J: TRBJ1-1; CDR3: CASSRGGRGKDTEAFF; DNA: TGTGCCAGCAGTCGCGGGGGGCGAGGAAAGGACACTGAAGCTTTCTTT
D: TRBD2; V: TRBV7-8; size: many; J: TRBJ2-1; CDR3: CASSVASGGAWYEQFF; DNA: TGTGCCAGCAGCGTAGCTAGCGGGGGGGCCTGGTATGAGCAGTTCTTC
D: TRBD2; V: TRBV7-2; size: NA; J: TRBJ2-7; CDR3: CASSLVAAGAPWEQYF; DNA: TGTGCCAGCAGCTTAGTCGCAGCGGGGGCCCCGTGGGAGCAGTACTTC